These 25 T cell receptor beta chains originate from one sample sequenced in a study of blood T cell repertoires in COVID-19. Generated by immunoSEQ multiplex PCR, the TCRdb table keeps only in-frame clones and is missing some. The top ten clones hold about 0.6% of a sample with a few hundred thousand clones, 90% of them seen once. Sequences were obtained from PBMCs or T cells enriched from blood (not recorded which). These receptors all come from a man between 18 and 29 years old who had recovered from COVID-19.

The gene calls are TRBV19 and TRBJ2-2; 14 bases are shared with TRBD2. With 4 bases clipped from V and 2 bases from J, the junction kept 6 bases outside the gene matches. Per the germline V gene, CDR1 is LNHDA and CDR2 is SQIVND (reference sequence). The CDR3 has 18 amino acids. The CDR3 reads CASSTRLAGGPNTGELFF. CDR3 sequence (DNA): TGTGCCAGTAGTACACGACTAGCGGGAGGGCCAAACACCGGGGAGCTGTTTTTT.

The chain uses TRBV12-3 or TRBV12-4 and TRBJ2-7; weak D call: TRBD2 (5 bases). V lost 1 base, J lost 3 bases, and 7 bases lay in between. The CDR3 runs to 13 residues. The chain's CDR3 is CASSLGEFYEQYF. The CDR3 DNA reads TGTGCCAGCAGTTTAGGGGAGTTCTACGAGCAGTACTTC.

V usage is TRBV20-1 and J usage is TRBJ1-4, with D hard to call. The length of the CDR3 is 11 residues. V shed 6 bases and J shed 15 bases, with 17 bases lying between them. CDR1 and CDR2 (germline): DFQATT, SNEGSKA (reference sequence). This CDR3 reads CSAIAPPGVFF. The DNA of the CDR3 is TGCAGTGCGATAGCCCCACCCGGGGTGTTTTTT.

The chain employs TRBV6-5 and TRBJ1-5; 7 bases map to TRBD1. Trimming cost V 11 bases and J 3 bases; bases outside gene matches: 10. There are 14 residues in the CDR3. Germline-derived CDR1 and CDR2 are MNHEY and SVGAGI. The CDR3 spells CAAGVTGNNQPQHF. The CDR3 bases are TGTGCCGCCGGGGTGACAGGGAACAATCAGCCCCAGCATTTT.

This chain joins TRBV19 and TRBJ1-1, with 7 bases identical to TRBD1. The CDR3 consists of 15 residues. The germline V gene has CDR1 LNHDA and CDR2 SQIVND (reference sequence). V shed 9 bases, J shed 0 bases, and the junction held 10 bases outside the gene matches. The CDR3 reads CASAPVDRLNTEAFF. CDR3 in DNA: TGTGCCAGCGCTCCAGTGGACAGGTTGAACACTGAAGCTTTCTTT. Full variable domain (remainder filled in from reference TRBV19 and TRBJ1-1): DGGITQSPKYLFRKEGQNVTLSCEQNLNHDAMYWYRQDPGQGLRLIYYSQIVNDFQKGDIAEGYSVSREKKESFPLTVTSAQKNPTAFYLCASAPVDRLNTEAFFGQGTRLTVV.

V is TRBV6-5 and J is TRBJ2-7; 8 bases fit TRBD1. In germline, CDR1 is MNHEY, CDR2 SVGAGI. V lost 2 bases, J lost 3 bases, and 6 bases stayed unmatched. The CDR3 has 15 residues. CDR3 sequence: CASSYKPGQGYEQYF. CDR3 nucleotide sequence: TGTGCCAGCAGTTACAAGCCTGGACAGGGCTACGAGCAGTACTTC.

This clone was seen just once. The chain is built from TRBV7-2 and TRBJ2-3; D gene ambiguous. The CDR3 has 12 amino acids. The V gene lost 1 base and the J gene lost 8 bases, with 7 bases spanning the gap. Looked up from germline, CDR1 is SGHTA and CDR2 is FQGNSA. As DNA, the CDR3 is TGTGCCAGCAGCTTAGATCTATTTACGCAGTATTTT. Protein product: CASSLDLFTQYF.

The chain has TRBV5-1 and TRBJ2-1, with 8 bases matching TRBD2. J gave up 9 bases and V 4 bases, and 15 bases lay outside the gene matches. This CDR3 has 16 residues. Germline loops: CDR1 SGHRS, CDR2 YFSETQ. Here the CDR3 reads CASSRSGTSLGGEQFF. Written as DNA, the CDR3 is TGCGCCAGCAGCCGCTCCGGGACTAGTTTGGGTGGTGAGCAGTTCTTC.

The chain combines TRBV29-1 with TRBJ2-5, with 7 bases identical to TRBD2. The CDR3 totals 15 residues. J lost 2 bases, V lost 3 bases, and 9 bases had no gene match. The V gene's germline CDR1 is SQVTM and CDR2 ANQGSEA. The CDR3 sequence: CSVERGWGGQETQYF. The CDR3 nucleotides read TGCAGCGTTGAGAGAGGTTGGGGAGGGCAAGAGACCCAGTACTTC.

The genes are TRBV7-3 and TRBJ2-1; 7 positions match TRBD2. The CDR3 loop spans 15 amino acids. Looked up from germline, CDR1 is SGHTA and CDR2 is FQGTGA. The trim removed 6 bases at V and 7 bases at J, leaving 12 bases unmatched. The CDR3 DNA is TGTGCCAGCAGTCGTTCCGGCGGGAGTGATAATGAGCAGTTCTTC. It specifies CASSRSGGSDNEQFF.

The V and J genes are TRBV28 and TRBJ2-7; 7 bases map to TRBD2. CDR1 MDHEN and CDR2 SYDVKM come from the germline V gene. The CDR3 consists of 14 residues. J lost 3 bases, V lost 3 bases, and 5 bases had no gene match. In DNA form, the CDR3 reads TGTGCCAGCAGTTTGGGGAGGGTAGGCTACGAGCAGTACTTC. Amino acid sequence: CASSLGRVGYEQYF. The full variable domain, completed using reference TRBV28 and TRBJ2-7, is DVKVTQSSRYLVKRTGEKVFLECVQDMDHENMFWYRQDPGLGLRLIYFSYDVKMKEKGDIPEGYSVSREKKERFSLILESASTNQTSMYLCASSLGRVGYEQYFGPGTRLTVT.

This chain connects TRBV5-1 to TRBJ1-5; TRBD1 matches at 9 bases. Per the germline V gene, CDR1 is SGHRS and CDR2 is YFSETQ. The CDR3 length is 15 residues. Losses at the gene ends were 3 bases for V and 7 bases for J; bases not matched to a gene: 8. The CDR3 nucleotides read TGCGCCAGCAGCTGGTCAACAGGGGGCGGCCAGCCCCAGCATTTT. This codes for CASSWSTGGGQPQHF. The entire variable domain, with the rest obtained from reference TRBV5-1 and TRBJ1-5, is as follows: KAGVTQTPRYLIKTRGQQVTLSCSPISGHRSVSWYQQTPGQGLQFLFEYFSETQRNKGNFPGRFSGRQFSNSRSEMNVSTLELGDSALYLCASSWSTGGGQPQHFGDGTRLSIL.

The chain carries TRBV27 and TRBJ1-2; weak D call: TRBD1 (6 bases). The CDR3 is made up of 15 amino acids. Deletions cut 4 bases from V and 0 bases from J, with 12 bases between. Germline V CDR1 and CDR2: MNHEY, SMNVEV (reference sequence). The CDR3 spells CASSSYREANYGYTF. In DNA form, the CDR3 reads TGTGCCAGCAGTTCCTACAGGGAAGCTAACTATGGCTACACCTTC.

The chain has TRBV27 and TRBJ1-2; 7 bases map to TRBD1. The CDR3 runs 15 residues. Trimming removed 5 bases from V and 3 bases from J; junction bases left unmatched: 9. CDR1 and CDR2 from the germline V gene are MNHEY and SMNVEV (reference sequence). This CDR3 is CASSKGQRLDYGYTF. CDR3 DNA sequence: TGTGCCAGCAGTAAGGGACAGCGCTTGGACTATGGCTACACCTTC.

The chain carries TRBV27 and TRBJ1-2, with a weak D call TRBD1 (5 bases). V dropped 6 bases and J dropped 7 bases, with 9 bases sitting between them. Germline CDR1 and CDR2: MNHEY and SMNVEV (reference sequence). This CDR3 is 11 amino acids long. CDR3 amino acids: CASRAGGGYTF. DNA for the CDR3: TGTGCCAGCAGAGCCGGGGGTGGCTACACCTTC.

The V gene is TRBV28, the J gene TRBJ1-5; D gene unclear. The germline CDR1 and CDR2 sequences are MDHEN and SYDVKM. V lost 5 bases, J lost 0 bases, and 11 bases lay in between. CDR3 length: 15 amino acids. CDR3: CASSPLPYSNQPQHF. The CDR3 DNA reads as TGTGCCAGCAGTCCCCTCCCTTATAGCAATCAGCCCCAGCATTTT.

This clone was seen just once. V usage is TRBV28 and J usage is TRBJ1-5, with D hard to call. Germline V gives CDR1 MDHEN, CDR2 SYDVKM. The V and J ends lost 3 bases and 7 bases respectively, with 7 bases between them. CDR3 length: 12 residues. For the CDR3, the DNA is TGTGCCAGCAGTTTTGGGGAGCAGCCCCAGCATTTT. It is translated as CASSFGEQPQHF.

This clone has a single count. V is TRBV5-1 and J is TRBJ1-3; 7 positions match TRBD1. The CDR3 consists of 16 residues. V lost 4 bases and J lost 4; bases outside the gene matches: 11. Germline values: CDR1 SGHRS, CDR2 YFSETQ. For the CDR3, the DNA is TGCGCCAGCAGCCCCTTGCTTACAGGGGACGGAAACACCATATATTTT. This encodes CASSPLLTGDGNTIYF.

The CDR3 region is CASSPAGGSYGYTF. DNA of the CDR3: TGTGCCAGCAGTCCGGCAGGGGGAAGCTATGGCTACACCTTC. The rearrangement links TRBV27 to TRBJ1-2; 7 positions agree with TRBD1. Germline V gene lookup returns CDR1 MNHEY and CDR2 SMNVEV (reference sequence). CDR3 size: 14 residues. The V segment lost 5 bases and the J segment 4 bases; nucleotides outside the gene matches: 7.

The chain uses TRBV2 and TRBJ1-5; 7 positions match TRBD1. CDR3 size: 12 residues. The germline gives CDR1 SNHLY, CDR2 FYNNEI. The V and J ends lost 6 bases and 5 bases, in that order; junction bases with no gene match: 1. The CDR3 is CASSDRDQPQHF. CDR3 sequence (DNA): TGTGCCAGCAGCGACAGGGATCAGCCCCAGCATTTT.

The chain is built from TRBV28 and TRBJ1-1; TRBD1 matches at 7 bases. The length of the CDR3 is 15 residues. With V trimmed by 6 bases and J by 0 bases, 7 bases remained unmatched. Germline assignment: CDR1 MDHEN and CDR2 SYDVKM. The DNA of the CDR3 is TGTGCCAGCAGCGACCCGACAGGGATGAACACTGAAGCTTTCTTT. Its protein is CASSDPTGMNTEAFF. Looking up the rest from reference TRBV28 and TRBJ1-1 gives the full variable domain: DVKVTQSSRYLVKRTGEKVFLECVQDMDHENMFWYRQDPGLGLRLIYFSYDVKMKEKGDIPEGYSVSREKKERFSLILESASTNQTSMYLCASSDPTGMNTEAFFGQGTRLTVV.

This clone was seen ten or more times. This sequence joins TRBV6-4 and TRBJ2-2, with D perhaps matching TRBD2 (5 bases). This CDR3 spans 16 amino acids. CDR1 is MRHNA, CDR2 SNTAGT, per germline. Trimming stripped 0 bases from V and 1 base from J, with 9 bases between. CDR3 protein: CASSDSPSGNTGELFF. DNA of the CDR3: TGTGCCAGCAGTGACTCGCCCAGCGGGAACACCGGGGAGCTGTTTTTT.

The gene calls are TRBV18 and TRBJ1-2; 7 bases are shared with TRBD1. This CDR3 region has 14 residues. V lost 3 bases, J lost 4 bases, and 5 bases stayed unmatched. Germline V gene data show CDR1 as KGHSH and CDR2 as LQKENI. The CDR3 is CASSPRDSLYGYTF. The CDR3 DNA reads TGTGCCAGCTCACCGCGGGACAGCCTCTATGGCTACACCTTC.

The gene calls are TRBV7-6 and TRBJ1-2; a weak D match, TRBD1 (6 bases). The CDR3 extends over 13 amino acids. The V gene's germline CDR1 is SGHVS and CDR2 FNYEAQ. Trimming took 5 bases from V and 7 from J, leaving 14 bases between them. CDR3 sequence: CASSPTGYFGYTF. CDR3 nucleotides: TGTGCCAGCAGCCCAACAGGGTATTTTGGCTACACCTTC.

The chain has TRBV2 and TRBJ2-3; unclear D gene. CDR1 is SNHLY, CDR2 FYNNEI, per germline. The ends were cut back, 0 bases at V and 2 bases at J, with 12 bases in the middle. The CDR3 is made up of 16 amino acids. CDR3 sequence reads: CASSEAKLLTTDTQYF. CDR3 DNA sequence: TGTGCCAGCAGTGAAGCGAAACTACTAACCACAGATACGCAGTATTTT.